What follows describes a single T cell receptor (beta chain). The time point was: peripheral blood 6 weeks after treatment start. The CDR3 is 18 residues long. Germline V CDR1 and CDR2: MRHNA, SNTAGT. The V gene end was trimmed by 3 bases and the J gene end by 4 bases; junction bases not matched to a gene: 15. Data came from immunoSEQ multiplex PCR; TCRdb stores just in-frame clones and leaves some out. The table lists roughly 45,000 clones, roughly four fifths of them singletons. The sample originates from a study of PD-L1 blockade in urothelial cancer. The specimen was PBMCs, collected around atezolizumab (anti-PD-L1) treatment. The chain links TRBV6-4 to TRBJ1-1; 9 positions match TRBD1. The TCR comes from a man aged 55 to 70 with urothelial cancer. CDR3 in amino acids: CASSEEGWTGVGSTEAFF. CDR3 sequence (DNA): TGTGCCAGCAGTGAGGAGGGTTGGACAGGGGTAGGAAGCACTGAAGCTTTCTTT.